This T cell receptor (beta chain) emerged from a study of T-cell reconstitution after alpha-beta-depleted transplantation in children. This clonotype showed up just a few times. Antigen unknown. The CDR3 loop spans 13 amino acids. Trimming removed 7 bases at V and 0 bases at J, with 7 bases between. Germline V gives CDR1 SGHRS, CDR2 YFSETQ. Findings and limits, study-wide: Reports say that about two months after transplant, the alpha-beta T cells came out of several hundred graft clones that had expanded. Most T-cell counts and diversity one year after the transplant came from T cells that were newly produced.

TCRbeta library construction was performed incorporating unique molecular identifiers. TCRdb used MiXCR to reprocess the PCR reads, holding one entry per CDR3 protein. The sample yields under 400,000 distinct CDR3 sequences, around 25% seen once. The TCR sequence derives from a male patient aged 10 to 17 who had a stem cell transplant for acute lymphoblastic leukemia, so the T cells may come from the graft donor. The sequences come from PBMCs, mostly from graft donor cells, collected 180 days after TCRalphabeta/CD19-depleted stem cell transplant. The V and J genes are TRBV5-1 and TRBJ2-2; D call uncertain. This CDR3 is CASGQPNTGELFF. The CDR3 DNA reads TGCGCCAGCGGGCAGCCGAACACCGGGGAGCTGTTTTTT.